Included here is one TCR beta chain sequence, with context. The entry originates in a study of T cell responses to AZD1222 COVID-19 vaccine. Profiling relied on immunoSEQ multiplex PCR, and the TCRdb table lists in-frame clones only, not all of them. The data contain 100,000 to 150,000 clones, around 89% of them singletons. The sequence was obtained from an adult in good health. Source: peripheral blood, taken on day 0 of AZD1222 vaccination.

The CDR3 loop reads CASSSMTGQPQHF. In DNA, the CDR3 is TGTGCCAGCAGCTCCATGACTGGGCAGCCCCAGCATTTT. The chain combines TRBV7-9 with TRBJ1-5; D ambiguous. Per the germline V gene, CDR1 is SEHNR and CDR2 is FQNEAQ (reference sequence). This CDR3 contains 13 residues. Trimming stripped 4 bases from V and 7 bases from J, with 11 bases between.